This TCR beta chain was found in a study of blood T cell repertoires in COVID-19 (TCRdb year 2020). A note on the overall study: Samples covering the acute and convalescent phases of COVID-19 were provided by collaborators in the United States, Italy and Spain. The material from the prospective study consisted of cDNA or gDNA derived from T cells, B-cell-depleted T cells, or PBMCs. Samples were obtained from the ongoing ImmuneRACE study (first 160 participants) and from over 1,000 subjects provided by 6 global collaborators. Subjects who had been exposed to COVID-19, were actively infected with it, or had recovered from it provided the deeply sampled blood TCRbeta repertoires that made up the dataset. Where HLA class I and class II types were available, the types were taken from metadata supplied by the sample provider, not from assay-based typing. The repertoires were made available in a free public database intended to serve as a resource for research on the immune response to SARS-CoV-2. The sample metadata nearly always contained a de-identified subject ID, COVID-19 status, age in years and sex.

In the prospective study, participants were roughly 18 to 100 years old, resided in about two dozen geographic areas of the United States, and were enrolled through a virtual design. In the prospective study, participants were assigned to cohorts based on the clinical history participants reported in a screening survey and a study questionnaire. A participant counted as exposed if, within 2 weeks of entering the study, that participant had been in contact with someone who had a PCR-confirmed or clinician-diagnosed COVID-19 case. Mobile phlebotomists in the prospective study collected whole blood, serum and a nasopharyngeal or oropharyngeal swab from every participant. Additional blood draws and questionnaires over an approximately two-month period could optionally be provided by prospective study participants. Before DNA extraction, prospective study blood samples were shipped either frozen or at room temperature.

TCRbeta CDR3 regions were amplified from genomic DNA by means of the immunoSEQ Assay, a bias-controlled multiplex PCR. In the authors' own workflow: Within the assay, amplification of reference gene primers was used to estimate how many nucleated cells each sample contained. Sequence reads were collapsed and filtered to measure the absolute abundance of every unique TCRbeta CDR3 rearrangement. For each sample, productive Simpson clonality was calculated as the square root of Simpson's diversity index over productive rearrangements. TCRdb obtained this table from immuneACCESS and retained in-frame rearrangements with V and J assigned. These tables miss some clones; where compared with another copy, unresolved V genes account for less than half of the shortfall, and the remainder is unexplained. V and J calls and clone size follow that table, whereas D and trimming were derived from the DNA. Across this sample there are around 250,000 clones, with roughly 80% seen only once. Of the sample, over 4% falls within the top ten clones.

Counted from cysteine to phenylalanine, this CDR3 has 13 amino acids. Only CDR3 DNA is held: 39 bases, read in frame from base 1. The germline V gene (reference sequence) gives CDR1 as GTSNPN and CDR2 as SVGIG. The germline ends are 10 bases apart after V is trimmed by 0 bases and J by 7 bases. Results and caveats for the whole study, not just this receptor: The amount of clinical and demographic metadata varied by source and participant and was provided uncurated.

For this clone: Its antigen has not been determined. One base away there is no much larger clone; base qualities are not given.

The sample was PBMCs or T cells enriched from blood (not recorded which). The receptor's source is a man aged 40-55 years who had been exposed to COVID-19. The rearrangement joined TRBV30 to TRBJ1-5; the D gene is unclear. The CDR3 reads CAWSVGGGQPQHF. The DNA reads as follows: TGTGCCTGGAGTGTAGGAGGAGGGCAGCCCCAGCATTTT.